The 28 T cell receptor beta chains listed next were all sequenced from one sample in a study of blood T cell repertoires in COVID-19. The repertoire was sequenced with immunoSEQ multiplex PCR; TCRdb's copy has only in-frame clones and lacks some. Of 200,000 to 250,000 clones detected, 70% to 85% appear once; the ten largest clones hold 1.8%. The sequenced sample was PBMCs or T cells enriched from blood (not recorded which). The origin of the receptors is a man in his fifties or sixties who had recovered from COVID-19.

V gene TRBV6-1 combines with J gene TRBJ1-2; 12 nucleotides agree with TRBD1. The CDR3 extends over 15 amino acids. V dropped 1 base and J dropped 13; count of bases not matched to a gene: 10. Germline CDR1 MNHNS, CDR2 SASEGT. CDR3 nucleotides: TGTGCCAGCAGTGAAGAATTGGGGGACAGGGGGCGTCGCACCTTC. It is translated as CASSEELGDRGRRTF.

The chain couples TRBV7-8 to TRBJ2-7; 7 bases match TRBD2. Germline CDR1 reads SGHVS; CDR2 reads FQNEAQ. Unmatched junction bases numbered 10, after V lost 2 bases and J lost 0 bases. This CDR3 spans 17 amino acids. CDR3 sequence: CASSLKRIGGSSYEQYF. CDR3 DNA sequence: TGTGCCAGCAGCTTAAAGCGGATAGGCGGGAGCTCCTACGAGCAGTACTTC.

The V and J genes are TRBV7-9 and TRBJ1-2, with D possibly matching TRBD1 (6 bases). Germline V gives CDR1 SEHNR, CDR2 FQNEAQ (reference sequence). The CDR3 is 13 amino acids. The V end lost 4 bases, the J end lost 6 bases, and 12 bases lay between the germline ends. CDR3 amino acids: CASSSQGLDGYTF. CDR3 nucleotides: TGTGCCAGCAGCTCCCAGGGGCTTGATGGCTACACCTTC.

This sequence joins TRBV3-1 (or the pseudogene TRBV3-2) and TRBJ1-1; a weak D match, TRBD1 (5 bases). Looked up from germline, CDR1 is LGHDT and CDR2 is YNNKEL (reference sequence). The CDR3 extends over 15 amino acids. The germline V and J ends were trimmed by 4 bases and 4 bases, with 16 bases remaining between them. This CDR3 reads CASSLKAGRFTEAFF. CDR3 in DNA: TGTGCCAGCAGCCTAAAGGCAGGGCGGTTCACTGAAGCTTTCTTT.

V is TRBV4-1 and J is TRBJ2-6, with 7 bases aligning to TRBD1. CDR3 length: 18 amino acids. Germline-derived CDR1 and CDR2 are MGHRA and YSYEKL. With V trimmed by 6 bases and J by 0 bases, 11 bases remained unmatched. CDR3 DNA sequence: TGCGCCAGCAGGACCCCGGGACAGAAGAGCTCTGGGGCCAACGTCCTGACTTTC. As protein: CASRTPGQKSSGANVLTF.

Comments on this clone: This sample also contains other DNA sequences that code for the same CDR3. This chain links TRBV10-3 with TRBJ1-2; 8 bases fit TRBD1. The CDR3 consists of 14 residues. V shed 0 bases and J 8 bases; nucleotides not matched to a gene: 5. Germline CDR1 and CDR2: ENHRY and SYGVKD. The DNA for the CDR3 is TGTGCCATCAGTGAGTCAGGACAGGGATACGGCTACACCTTC. This codes for CAISESGQGYGYTF.

J is TRBJ2-2 and V is TRBV20-1; no firm D call. V lost 3 bases, J lost 1 base, and 6 bases lay in between. Germline V gene lookup returns CDR1 DFQATT and CDR2 SNEGSKA (reference sequence). CDR3 length: 13 residues. The CDR3 sequence: CSASSRNTGELFF. The CDR3 DNA follows: TGCAGTGCTAGTTCCAGGAACACCGGGGAGCTGTTTTTT.

The chain joins TRBV13 to TRBJ1-2; 11 bases are shared with TRBD1. Germline V gives CDR1 PRHDT, CDR2 FYEKMQ (reference sequence). Trimming at V came to 7 bases and at J to 5 bases, leaving 9 bases not matched to a gene. This CDR3 has 15 amino acids. The CDR3 DNA is TGTGCCAGCACCACCAAGGGGACAGGGGGATATGGCTACACCTTC. Its translation is CASTTKGTGGYGYTF.

The rearrangement links TRBV18 to TRBJ1-4, with 7 bases aligning to TRBD1. CDR1 and CDR2 from the germline V gene are KGHSH and LQKENI. The CDR3 consists of 14 residues. After removal of 3 bases from V and 5 bases from J, the junction contained 3 bases not matched to a gene. The CDR3 DNA reads TGTGCCAGCTCACCCCAGGGGGGAAATGAAAAACTGTTTTTT. Translating it yields CASSPQGGNEKLFF.

This clone has a handful of counts. The CDR3 DNA reads as TGTGCCAGCAGGGACCGGACAGGGGCTACCGGGGAGCTGTTTTTT. Its translation is CASRDRTGATGELFF. The chain is built from TRBV2 and TRBJ2-2; 9 nucleotides agree with TRBD1. The CDR3 is 15 amino acids. Germline loops: CDR1 SNHLY, CDR2 FYNNEI. V trimming: 6 bases; J trimming: 5 bases; junction bases outside the gene matches: 7.

V gene TRBV11-2 combines with J gene TRBJ2-7; tentatively, D is TRBD2 (6 bases). CDR3 length: 14 amino acids. The germline V gene encodes CDR1 SGHAT and CDR2 FQNNGV. The V gene lost 5 bases and the J gene lost 0 bases, with 11 bases spanning the gap. The CDR3 bases are TGTGCCAGCAGCCAAACTAGCAACTCCTACGAGCAGTACTTC. Amino acids: CASSQTSNSYEQYF.

The genes are TRBV6-5 and TRBJ2-7; 8 bases agree with TRBD1. This CDR3 is built from 15 residues. The J segment lost 0 bases and the V segment lost 6 bases, leaving 7 bases of the junction unmatched. Germline-derived CDR1 and CDR2 are MNHEY and SVGAGI. CDR3 residues: CASSQRGQVSYEQYF. In DNA, the CDR3 is TGTGCCAGCAGCCAGAGGGGACAGGTCTCCTACGAGCAGTACTTC.

This sequence joins TRBV12-3 or TRBV12-4 and TRBJ2-7, with D maybe TRBD2 (7 bases). The CDR3 length is 13 residues. Trimming removed 4 bases at V and 3 bases at J, with 10 bases between. CDR3: CASSWGGLYEQYF. The CDR3 nucleotides are TGTGCCAGCAGTTGGGGGGGCCTCTACGAGCAGTACTTC.

V usage is TRBV20-1 and J usage is TRBJ2-7; a possible D gene is TRBD2 (5 bases). The CDR3 sequence is 11 residues long. Germline-derived CDR1 and CDR2 are DFQATT and SNEGSKA (reference sequence). The V end was cut by 3 bases, the J end by 5 bases, with 8 bases between. DNA of the CDR3: TGCAGTGCTAGTCCGGGGAACGAGCAGTACTTC. Its protein is CSASPGNEQYF.

The chain recombines TRBV7-2 with TRBJ2-1; 9 nucleotides match TRBD1. J gave up 5 bases and V 9 bases, and 5 bases lay outside the gene matches. CDR3 length: 13 amino acids. CDR1 and CDR2 from the germline V gene are SGHTA and FQGNSA. CDR3 sequence (DNA): TGTGCCAGTCGACAGGGGGGGCACAATGAGCAGTTCTTC. Translating it yields CASRQGGHNEQFF.

This clone was counted once. This rearrangement joins TRBV10-3 to TRBJ1-1, with 9 bases matching TRBD1. The CDR3 consists of 15 residues. The J segment lost 5 bases and the V segment lost 1 base, leaving 5 bases of the junction unmatched. Germline CDR1 and CDR2: ENHRY and SYGVKD. Written as DNA, the CDR3 is TGTGCCATCAGTGAGTTGGGACAGGGCGGGACTGAAGCTTTCTTT. Amino acid sequence: CAISELGQGGTEAFF.

The V call is TRBV5-1, the J call TRBJ1-6; 11 bases align to TRBD1. The CDR3 is 16 amino acids. With V trimmed by 4 bases and J by 7 bases, 7 bases remained unmatched. Germline V gives CDR1 SGHRS, CDR2 YFSETQ. CDR3 amino acids: CASSDRTGGSNSPLHF. The DNA of the CDR3 is TGCGCCAGCAGCGACCGGACAGGGGGCTCCAATTCACCCCTCCACTTT.

The chain joins TRBV19 to TRBJ1-3; 8 positions agree with TRBD1. This CDR3 has 16 amino acids. Germline lookup yields CDR1 LNHDA and CDR2 SQIVND (reference sequence). J gave up 0 bases and V 5 bases, and 6 bases lay outside the gene matches. The CDR3 region is CASSFGTGYSGNTIYF. CDR3 in DNA: TGTGCCAGTAGTTTCGGGACAGGCTACTCTGGAAACACCATATATTTT. The whole variable domain, filled in from reference TRBV19 and TRBJ1-3, reads DGGITQSPKYLFRKEGQNVTLSCEQNLNHDAMYWYRQDPGQGLRLIYYSQIVNDFQKGDIAEGYSVSREKKESFPLTVTSAQKNPTAFYLCASSFGTGYSGNTIYFGEGSWLTVV.

The chain links TRBV19 to TRBJ1-5; 9 bases align to TRBD1. CDR3 length: 15 residues. Per the germline V gene, CDR1 is LNHDA and CDR2 is SQIVND (reference sequence). V gave up 6 bases and J gave up 6 bases; unmatched junction bases: 9. Here the CDR3 DNA reads TGTGCCAGTAGCCCTCCGGGACAGGGTCTTCAGCCCCAGCATTTT. This encodes CASSPPGQGLQPQHF.

V gene TRBV20-1 combines with J gene TRBJ1-6; no definite D call. Germline CDR1 DFQATT, CDR2 SNEGSKA (reference sequence). The CDR3 covers 13 residues. Trimming took 3 bases from V and 9 from J, leaving 12 bases between them. The CDR3 DNA is TGCAGTGCTAGTGAGGGCCGCAGTTCACCCCTCCACTTT. Protein product: CSASEGRSSPLHF.

This rearrangement joins TRBV11-2 to TRBJ2-7; TRBD2 is a possible D gene (5 bases). Trimming pared 2 bases from V and 0 bases from J, leaving 11 bases between. This CDR3 contains 15 residues. Germline CDR1 and CDR2: SGHAT and FQNNGV. DNA of the CDR3: TGTGCCAGCAGCTTAATCCCGGGATACTCCTACGAGCAGTACTTC. Translated: CASSLIPGYSYEQYF.

This chain links TRBV7-9 with TRBJ2-3; D uncertain. CDR1 is SEHNR and CDR2 is FQNEAQ in the germline V gene (reference sequence). V lost 1 base and J 4 bases, leaving 9 bases between the germline ends. The CDR3 runs to 14 residues. CDR3 nucleotide sequence: TGTGCCAGCAGCTTAGGACTGAGCTCAGATACGCAGTATTTT. Its translation is CASSLGLSSDTQYF.

J is TRBJ2-7 and V is TRBV5-4; 9 nucleotides line up with TRBD1. Per germline, CDR1 SGHNT and CDR2 YYREEE (reference sequence). The V gene end was trimmed by 5 bases and the J gene end by 5 bases; junction bases not matched to a gene: 11. CDR3 size: 15 residues. CDR3 coding DNA: TGTGCCAGCAGTAACCGGGACAGGGACCCCAACGAGCAGTACTTC. Translating it yields CASSNRDRDPNEQYF.

This chain connects TRBV3-1 (or the pseudogene TRBV3-2) to TRBJ2-7, with 10 nucleotides matching TRBD1. Per germline, CDR1 LGHDT and CDR2 YNNKEL (reference sequence). The CDR3 runs to 16 residues. J lost 4 bases, V lost 0 bases, and 6 bases had no gene match. Here the CDR3 DNA reads TGTGCCAGCAGCCAAGACAGACAGGGGGCGCGGTACGAGCAGTACTTC. Its protein product is CASSQDRQGARYEQYF.

V gene TRBV7-8 combines with J gene TRBJ1-3; 9 nucleotides agree with TRBD1. With 5 bases clipped from V and 2 bases from J, the junction kept 7 bases outside the gene matches. The germline V gene has CDR1 SGHVS and CDR2 FQNEAQ. The length of the CDR3 is 16 residues. The CDR3 DNA sequence: TGTGCCAGCAGCGGGAGGACAGGGGCTACTGGAAACACCATATATTTT. Protein sequence: CASSGRTGATGNTIYF.

This chain joins TRBV20-1 and TRBJ2-3; D call uncertain. V lost 3 bases, J lost 3 bases, and 4 bases lay in between. Germline V gives CDR1 DFQATT, CDR2 SNEGSKA (reference sequence). The CDR3 has 11 residues. This chain's CDR3 is CSASVTDTQYF. The CDR3, as DNA: TGCAGTGCTAGTGTAACAGATACGCAGTATTTT.

This clone was observed a single time. The chain carries TRBV10-3 and TRBJ2-3; possible D gene TRBD1, 6 bases. V was trimmed by 0 bases and J by 5 bases, leaving 15 bases between them. Germline values: CDR1 ENHRY, CDR2 SYGVKD. This CDR3 comprises 16 residues. CDR3 in DNA: TGTGCCATCAGTGAGTCAAAGACAGGAATTGAAGATACGCAGTATTTT. This sequence encodes CAISESKTGIEDTQYF.

The chain employs TRBV2 and TRBJ2-3; TRBD1 aligns across 8 bases. V lost 4 bases, J lost 0 bases, and 9 bases stayed unmatched. The CDR3 runs to 17 residues. The germline gives CDR1 SNHLY, CDR2 FYNNEI. The DNA of the CDR3 is TGTGCCAGCAGTGGTTCCCCCCGACAGGGGAGCACAGATACGCAGTATTTT. It is translated as CASSGSPRQGSTDTQYF.